Following are 9 T cell receptor beta chains from one sample sequenced in a study of shared clonotypes between healthy human individuals. The table came from immunoSEQ multiplex PCR; TCRdb's copy has only in-frame clones and leaves some out. The data contain approximately 2,000,000 clones, 85% to 95% of them singletons. The naive CD8 subset, CD45RO-negative cells positively selected for CCR7, excluded terminally differentiated effector memory CD45RA+ cells. The sequenced sample consisted of naive CD8+ T cells from PBMCs. These receptors were obtained from a man between 18 and 35 years old in good health. Some clones in this sample may be carry-over from other donors' samples.

The gene calls are TRBV9 and TRBJ2-5; D is undetermined. Germline V gene data show CDR1 as SGDLS and CDR2 as YYNGEE. The CDR3 extends over 12 amino acids. V lost 1 base and J lost 5, with 6 bases in between. The CDR3 protein is CASSVNYETQYF. The CDR3 DNA sequence: TGTGCCAGCAGCGTAAACTATGAGACCCAGTACTTC.

The genes are TRBV30 and TRBJ2-2; TRBD1 is a possible D gene (6 bases). CDR1 GTSNPN and CDR2 SVGIG come from the germline V gene (reference sequence). Trimming left V 3 bases short and J 4 bases short, with 15 bases between. The CDR3 consists of 15 residues. The CDR3 protein is CAWRAGADLTGELFF. The CDR3 region has the DNA TGTGCCTGGAGGGCAGGGGCTGACCTCACCGGGGAGCTGTTTTTT.

V gene TRBV2 combines with J gene TRBJ1-5; D possibly corresponds to TRBD1 (5 bases). The CDR3 is 14 residues long. Trimming stripped 6 bases from V and 4 bases from J, with 13 bases between. Germline CDR1 and CDR2: SNHLY and FYNNEI. CDR3 DNA: TGTGCCAGCAGGGACACAGATGGGAATCAGCCCCAGCATTTT. Translating it yields CASRDTDGNQPQHF. The full variable domain, rest sourced from reference TRBV2 and TRBJ1-5, is EPEVTQTPSHQVTQMGQEVILRCVPISNHLYFYWYRQILGQKVEFLVSFYNNEISEKSEIFDDQFSVERPDGSNFTLKIRSTKLEDSAMYFCASRDTDGNQPQHFGDGTRLSIL.

The chain couples TRBV5-4 to TRBJ1-6; TRBD1 aligns across 8 bases. The germline CDR1 and CDR2 sequences are SGHNT and YYREEE (reference sequence). With 4 bases clipped from V and 8 bases from J, the junction kept 11 bases outside the gene matches. CDR3 length: 16 amino acids. The CDR3 is CASSLGRGRYDSPLHF. CDR3 nucleotides: TGTGCCAGCAGCCTCGGCAGGGGGCGATATGATTCACCCCTCCACTTT.

This clone appeared once. The V call is TRBV1, the J call TRBJ2-1; the table's D call, TRBD2, has no DNA check behind it. TRBV1 is a known pseudogene. The CDR3 consists of 17 residues. CDR3 in DNA: TGCACCAGCAGCCAAGATTCGAGCGGGAGGGCCTACAATGAGCAGTTCTTC. Amino acid sequence: CTSSQDSSGRAYNEQFF.

J is TRBJ2-2 and V is TRBV11-2; no clear D gene. The V end was cut by 4 bases, the J end by 1 base, with 7 bases between. There are 14 residues in the CDR3. Germline assignment: CDR1 SGHAT and CDR2 FQNNGV. CDR3 nucleotides: TGTGCCAGCAGCTCCGCCTTGAACACCGGGGAGCTGTTTTTT. Encoded protein: CASSSALNTGELFF.

This chain links TRBV30 with TRBJ2-2; unclear D gene. The V gene lost 2 bases and the J gene lost 1 base, with 14 bases spanning the gap. The CDR3 loop spans 16 amino acids. Germline V lookup: CDR1 GTSNPN, CDR2 SVGIG (reference sequence). For the CDR3, the DNA is TGTGCCTGGAGTCCTCTTAGGCAGCTGAACACCGGGGAGCTGTTTTTT. Its protein is CAWSPLRQLNTGELFF.

The genes are TRBV28 and TRBJ2-7; 8 bases map to TRBD1. Germline V CDR1 and CDR2: MDHEN, SYDVKM. V shed 7 bases and J 2 bases; nucleotides not matched to a gene: 7. The CDR3 is 14 amino acids. The CDR3 sequence: CASTKTGDTYEQYF. Here the CDR3 DNA reads TGTGCCAGCACTAAGACAGGGGACACCTACGAGCAGTACTTC.

The chain has TRBV7-6 and TRBJ2-1; 7 bases line up with TRBD2. Unmatched junction bases numbered 8, after V lost 4 bases and J lost 5 bases. This CDR3 is built from 15 residues. CDR1 SGHVS and CDR2 FNYEAQ come from the germline V gene. Written as DNA, the CDR3 is TGTGCCAGCAGCTATCGGGAGGCCTACAACAATGAGCAGTTCTTC. Protein: CASSYREAYNNEQFF. The full variable domain, completed using reference TRBV7-6 and TRBJ2-1, is GAGVSQSPRYKVTKRGQDVALRCDPISGHVSLYWYRQALGQGPEFLTYFNYEAQQDKSGLPNDRFSAERPEGSISTLTIQRTEQRDSAMYRCASSYREAYNNEQFFGPGTRLTVL.